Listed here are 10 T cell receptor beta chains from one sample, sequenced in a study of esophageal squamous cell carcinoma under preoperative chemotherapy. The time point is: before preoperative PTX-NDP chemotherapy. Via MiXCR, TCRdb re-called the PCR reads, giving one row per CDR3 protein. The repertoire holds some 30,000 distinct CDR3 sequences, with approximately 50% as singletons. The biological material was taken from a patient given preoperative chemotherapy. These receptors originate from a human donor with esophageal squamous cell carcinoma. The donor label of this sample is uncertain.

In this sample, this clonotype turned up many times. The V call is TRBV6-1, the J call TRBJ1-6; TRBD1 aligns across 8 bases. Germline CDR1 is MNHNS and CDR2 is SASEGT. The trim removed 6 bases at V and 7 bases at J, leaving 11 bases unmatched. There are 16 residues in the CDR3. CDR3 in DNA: TGTGCCAGCAGCCAAAGACAGGGGATCAGGAATTCACCCCTCCACTTT. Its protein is CASSQRQGIRNSPLHF.

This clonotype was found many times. CDR3 residues: CATSARTFVLQETQYF. The CDR3 region has the DNA TGTGCCACCAGTGCCCGGACCTTCGTCCTCCAAGAGACCCAGTACTTC. V is TRBV24-1 and J is TRBJ2-5; D remains ambiguous. There are 16 residues in the CDR3. The V gene's germline CDR1 is KGHDR and CDR2 SFDVKD. Trimming took 5 bases from V and 1 from J, leaving 16 bases between them.

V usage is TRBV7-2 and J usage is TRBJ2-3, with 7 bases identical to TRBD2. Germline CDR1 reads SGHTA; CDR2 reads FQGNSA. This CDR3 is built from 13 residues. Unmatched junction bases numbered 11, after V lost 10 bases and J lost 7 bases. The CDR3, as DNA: TGTGCCACGGGGAGGGGCTCCAAAAATACGCAGTATTTT. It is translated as CATGRGSKNTQYF. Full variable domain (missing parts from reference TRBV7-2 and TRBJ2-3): GAGVSQSPSNKVTEKGKDVELRCDPISGHTALYWYRQSLGQGLEFLIYFQGNSAPDKSGLPSDRFSAERTGGSVSTLTIQRTQQEDSAVYLCATGRGSKNTQYFGPGTRLTVL.

CDR3 in DNA: TGTGCCAGCAGTTTCGGCAGGGGGGGTCCTCGCACAGATACGCAGTATTTT. It specifies CASSFGRGGPRTDTQYF. This chain links TRBV12-3 or TRBV12-4 with TRBJ2-3, with D possibly being TRBD1 or TRBD2 (7 bases each). With 3 bases removed from V and 1 base from J, the gap between germline ends came to 17 bases. The CDR3 is made up of 17 amino acids.

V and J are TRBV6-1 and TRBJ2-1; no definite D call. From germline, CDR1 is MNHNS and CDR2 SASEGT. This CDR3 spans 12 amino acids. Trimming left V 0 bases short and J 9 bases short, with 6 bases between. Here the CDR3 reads CASSEAFGEQFF. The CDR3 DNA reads TGTGCCAGCAGTGAAGCATTCGGTGAGCAGTTCTTC.

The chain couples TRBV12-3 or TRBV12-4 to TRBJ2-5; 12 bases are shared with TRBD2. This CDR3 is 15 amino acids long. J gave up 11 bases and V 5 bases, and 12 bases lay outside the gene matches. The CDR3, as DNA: TGTGCCAGCAGTCATCAGACTAGCGGGAGAAATGAGCAGTACTTC. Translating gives CASSHQTSGRNEQYF.

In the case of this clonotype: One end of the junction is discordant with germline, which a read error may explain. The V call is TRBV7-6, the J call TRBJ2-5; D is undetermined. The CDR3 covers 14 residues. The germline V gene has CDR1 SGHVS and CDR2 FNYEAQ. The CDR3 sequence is CASSLDGHQASQLF. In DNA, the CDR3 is TGTGCCAGCAGCTTAGACGGGCACCAAGCGTCCCAGCTTTTC.

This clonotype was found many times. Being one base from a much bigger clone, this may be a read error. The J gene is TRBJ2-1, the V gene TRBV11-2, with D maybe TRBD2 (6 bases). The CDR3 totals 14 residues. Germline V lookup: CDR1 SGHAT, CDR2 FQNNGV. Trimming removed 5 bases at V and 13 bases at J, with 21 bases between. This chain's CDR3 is CASSQGAGQETQFF. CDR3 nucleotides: TGTGCCAGCAGCCAAGGCGCGGGGCAAGAGACCCAGTTCTTC.

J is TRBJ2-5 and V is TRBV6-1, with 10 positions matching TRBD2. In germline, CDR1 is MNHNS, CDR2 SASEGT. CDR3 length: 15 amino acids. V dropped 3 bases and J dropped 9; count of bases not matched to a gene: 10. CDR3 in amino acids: CASSEDSGRGLAQYF. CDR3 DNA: TGTGCCAGCAGTGAGGACAGCGGGAGGGGACTGGCCCAGTACTTC.

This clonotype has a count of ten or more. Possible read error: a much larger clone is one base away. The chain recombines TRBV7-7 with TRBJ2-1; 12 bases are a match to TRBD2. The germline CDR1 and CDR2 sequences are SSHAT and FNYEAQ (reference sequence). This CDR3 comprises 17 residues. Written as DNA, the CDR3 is TGTGCTAGCAGCTTAGGGGCTAGCGGGAGGGCCCGAGAGACCCAGTTCTTC. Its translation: CASSLGASGRARETQFF.